Below, 22 T cell receptor beta chains from the same sample are listed, as sequenced in a study of T cell responses to AZD1222 COVID-19 vaccine. TCRdb's table, derived via immunoSEQ multiplex PCR, lists solely in-frame clones and lacks some. The sample has about 130,000 clones; 75% to 95% are singletons. The starting material was peripheral blood, obtained on day 0 of AZD1222 vaccination. Receptor source: an adult in good health.

The chain recombines TRBV28 with TRBJ2-7; possible D gene TRBD2, 5 bases. From germline, CDR1 is MDHEN and CDR2 SYDVKM. V lost 5 bases and J lost 1, with 9 bases in between. The CDR3 is 13 amino acids. CDR3 bases: TGTGCCAGCAGTCCTGGGGAGTCCTACGAGCAGTACTTC. Amino acid sequence: CASSPGESYEQYF.

The chain's CDR3 is CASSGGQGVFQPQHF. Written as DNA, the CDR3 is TGTGCCAGCAGCGGGGGACAGGGTGTTTTTCAGCCCCAGCATTTT. The chain couples TRBV7-9 to TRBJ1-5, with 9 bases that match TRBD1. Germline V CDR1 and CDR2: SEHNR, FQNEAQ (reference sequence). The CDR3 consists of 15 residues. Trimming cost V 5 bases and J 6 bases; bases outside gene matches: 8.

The J gene is TRBJ1-1, the V gene TRBV30; weak D call: TRBD1 (5 bases). The CDR3 loop spans 12 amino acids. V was clipped by 5 bases and J by 4 bases, with 11 bases between them. From germline, CDR1 is GTSNPN and CDR2 SVGIG (reference sequence). CDR3 region: CAWGGGGTEAFF. The CDR3 coding sequence is TGTGCCTGGGGTGGGGGGGGCACTGAAGCTTTCTTT.

In its sample, this clone was seen once. The chain carries TRBV4-2 and TRBJ2-3; TRBD2 matches 12 bases. Losses at the gene ends were 3 bases for V and 3 bases for J; bases not matched to a gene: 7. This CDR3 has 17 residues. Germline V gene lookup returns CDR1 LGHNA and CDR2 YNFKEQ. Here the CDR3 DNA reads TGTGCCAGCAGCCAGCGGACTAGCGGGATTGGGACAGATACGCAGTATTTT. This encodes CASSQRTSGIGTDTQYF.

V usage is TRBV28 and J usage is TRBJ1-5, with 8 positions matching TRBD1. J was trimmed by 3 bases and V by 4 bases; bases with no gene match: 8. CDR1 is MDHEN, CDR2 SYDVKM, per germline. The CDR3 covers 16 residues. The CDR3: CASSSPGQGLNQPQHF. The CDR3 nucleotides read TGTGCCAGCAGTTCCCCAGGACAGGGCCTCAATCAGCCCCAGCATTTT.

This chain connects TRBV12-3 or TRBV12-4 to TRBJ1-2; 8 positions agree with TRBD1. The V and J ends lost 4 bases and 10 bases, in that order; junction bases with no gene match: 8. This CDR3 is built from 13 residues. The CDR3 is CASSSTGEDDYTF. The CDR3 DNA sequence: TGTGCCAGCAGTTCGACAGGGGAGGACGACTACACCTTC.

The chain carries TRBV5-8 and TRBJ1-5; D remains ambiguous. There are 11 residues in the CDR3. V lost 1 base to trimming and J lost 7 bases, with 3 bases between them. Per the germline V gene, CDR1 is SGHTS and CDR2 is YDEGEE. The CDR3 DNA reads TGTGCCAGCAGCTTGTGGCAGCCCCAGCATTTT. Translation: CASSLWQPQHF.

The CDR3 DNA reads as TGTGCCAGCAGCACAACCGTGAACCCGGGACTAGCTTACGAGCAGTACTTC. This codes for CASSTTVNPGLAYEQYF. The chain uses TRBV7-9 and TRBJ2-7; the match to TRBD2 covers 9 bases. The junction had 15 bases not matched to a gene; V was cut back by 5 bases and J by 4 bases. CDR3 length: 17 amino acids. The germline gives CDR1 SEHNR, CDR2 FQNEAQ (reference sequence).

V usage is TRBV5-5 and J usage is TRBJ1-1; TRBD1 is a possible D gene (5 bases). CDR3 size: 11 residues. Germline loops: CDR1 SGHKS, CDR2 YYEKEE (reference sequence). The ends were cut back, 2 bases at V and 13 bases at J, with 12 bases in the middle. The chain's CDR3 is CASSFSGRDFF. The CDR3 DNA reads TGTGCCAGCAGCTTTTCAGGGCGTGATTTCTTT.

V gene TRBV28 combines with J gene TRBJ2-2; 9 nucleotides match TRBD1. Trimming removed 6 bases from V and 6 bases from J; junction bases left unmatched: 8. The CDR3 covers 15 residues. CDR1 is MDHEN, CDR2 SYDVKM, per germline. CDR3 DNA: TGTGCCAGCAGACCACAGGGGGCGCGGCCCGGGGAGCTGTTTTTT. Amino acids: CASRPQGARPGELFF.

The chain combines TRBV7-6 with TRBJ2-5; 7 nucleotides agree with TRBD2. With 5 bases clipped from V and 1 base from J, the junction kept 10 bases outside the gene matches. The CDR3 length is 16 residues. Germline values: CDR1 SGHVS, CDR2 FNYEAQ. CDR3 amino acids: CASSPPKGGSQETQYF. The CDR3 DNA sequence: TGTGCCAGCAGCCCCCCTAAGGGAGGGAGCCAAGAGACCCAGTACTTC.

The chain uses TRBV14 and TRBJ1-6; 7 positions agree with TRBD1. This CDR3 is 16 amino acids long. Unmatched junction bases numbered 11, after V lost 5 bases and J lost 7 bases. Germline V gene sequence: CDR1 SGHDN, CDR2 FVKESK. The CDR3 DNA follows: TGTGCCAGCAGCGGCAGAGGGACAGTGACCAATTCACCCCTCCACTTT. Translation: CASSGRGTVTNSPLHF.

The chain is built from TRBV28 and TRBJ1-3; 10 nucleotides agree with TRBD1. V gave up 7 bases and J gave up 4 bases; unmatched junction bases: 4. The CDR3 totals 14 residues. Germline values: CDR1 MDHEN, CDR2 SYDVKM. The CDR3 spells CASTPGQGGNTIYF. CDR3 DNA: TGTGCCAGCACCCCGGGACAGGGGGGAAACACCATATATTTT.

J is TRBJ2-2 and V is TRBV6-2 or TRBV6-3, with 7 bases matching TRBD1. The ends lost 2 bases at V and 3 bases at J; junction bases unmatched: 9. Germline V gives CDR1 MNHEY, CDR2 SVGEGT. The CDR3 contains 17 residues. This CDR3 reads CASSYMRGRLYTGELFF. As DNA, the CDR3 is TGTGCCAGCAGTTACATGAGGGGGCGCTTGTACACCGGGGAGCTGTTTTTT.

This chain connects TRBV7-9 to TRBJ2-7; 8 bases line up with TRBD2. The V gene end was trimmed by 5 bases and the J gene end by 0 bases; junction bases not matched to a gene: 6. Germline-derived CDR1 and CDR2 are SEHNR and FQNEAQ (reference sequence). The CDR3 length is 15 residues. CDR3 loop: CASSRLGGDSYEQYF. CDR3 DNA sequence: TGTGCCAGCAGCCGCCTCGGGGGGGACTCCTACGAGCAGTACTTC.

The chain links TRBV13 to TRBJ2-5; 13 nucleotides match TRBD2. CDR1 and CDR2 from the germline V gene are PRHDT and FYEKMQ (reference sequence). The CDR3 is made up of 15 amino acids. Unmatched junction bases numbered 5, after V lost 5 bases and J lost 5 bases. The CDR3 nucleotides are TGTGCCAGCAGCCGGACTAGCGGGGGCGGGGAGACCCAGTACTTC. Translation gives CASSRTSGGGETQYF.

The chain combines TRBV5-1 with TRBJ2-5; 9 bases are a match to TRBD2. Trimming took 0 bases from V and 5 from J; bases not matched to a gene: 2. This CDR3 spans 14 amino acids. Germline-derived CDR1 and CDR2 are SGHRS and YFSETQ. The CDR3 loop reads CASSLGGGAETQYF. The CDR3 coding sequence is TGCGCCAGCAGCTTGGGCGGGGGGGCCGAGACCCAGTACTTC.

The V call is TRBV11-2, the J call TRBJ1-5; unclear D gene. The CDR3 spans 14 residues. CDR1 and CDR2 (germline): SGHAT, FQNNGV. Trimming cost V 5 bases and J 8 bases, with 16 bases left between them. The CDR3 spells CASSPRPTTEPQHF. In nucleotides, the CDR3 is TGTGCCAGCAGCCCCCGACCTACCACGGAGCCCCAGCATTTT.

The chain is built from TRBV7-2 and TRBJ2-2, with D possibly TRBD1 on 5 matching bases. V gave up 1 base and J gave up 8 bases, with 17 bases separating them. The CDR3 consists of 16 residues. CDR1 is SGHTA, CDR2 FQGNSA, per germline. CDR3 sequence reads: CASSLGFGTSGGELFF. The CDR3 coding sequence is TGTGCCAGCAGCTTAGGATTTGGCACCTCAGGGGGGGAGCTGTTTTTT. Full variable domain (outside the CDR3, taken from reference TRBV7-2 and TRBJ2-2): GAGVSQSPSNKVTEKGKDVELRCDPISGHTALYWYRQSLGQGLEFLIYFQGNSAPDKSGLPSDRFSAERTGGSVSTLTIQRTQQEDSAVYLCASSLGFGTSGGELFFGEGSRLTVL.

The chain couples TRBV7-8 to TRBJ2-5; D remains unclear. V was cut by 3 bases and J by 1 base, with 6 bases left in between. The germline V gene has CDR1 SGHVS and CDR2 FQNEAQ. The CDR3 covers 13 residues. The DNA of the CDR3 is TGTGCCAGCAGCTTCTTTGGCCAAGAGACCCAGTACTTC. Translating gives CASSFFGQETQYF. The whole variable domain, filled in from reference TRBV7-8 and TRBJ2-5, reads GAGVSQSPRYKVAKRGQDVALRCDPISGHVSLFWYQQALGQGPEFLTYFQNEAQLDKSGLPSDRFFAERPEGSVSTLKIQRTQQEDSAVYLCASSFFGQETQYFGPGTRLLVL.

The rearrangement links TRBV28 to TRBJ2-7, with a weak D call TRBD2 (7 bases). Trimming stripped 4 bases from V and 2 bases from J, with 15 bases between. The germline gives CDR1 MDHEN, CDR2 SYDVKM. The CDR3 spans 15 residues. The CDR3 DNA reads as TGTGCCAGCAGTTCCCCCCGGGGGGCCACCTACGAGCAGTACTTC. Translated, it gives CASSSPRGATYEQYF.

The chain recombines TRBV6-1 with TRBJ2-7, with 7 nucleotides matching TRBD1. This CDR3 contains 14 residues. Trimming took 7 bases from V and 4 from J; bases not matched to a gene: 10. Germline loops: CDR1 MNHNS, CDR2 SASEGT. For the CDR3, the DNA is TGTGCCAGCAATATACAGGGGAATAGGTACGAGCAGTACTTC. Protein product: CASNIQGNRYEQYF.